The 8 T cell receptor beta chains below all came from one sample that was sequenced in a study of type 1 and type 2 diabetes patients. Amplification started from genomic DNA. Multiplex PCR with 30 forward and 13 reverse primers amplified the TCR beta CDR3. TCRdb recomputed calls from the multiplex PCR reads with MiXCR, one row per CDR3 protein. The sample lists about 250,000 distinct CDR3 sequences, 47% occurring once. Material for sequencing was peripheral blood mononuclear cells (PBMCs). The receptors originated from a man younger than 30 with type 2 diabetes.

The chain recombines TRBV5-6 with TRBJ2-7; D is uncertain. CDR1 is SGHDT, CDR2 YYEEEE, per germline. V shed 0 bases and J shed 0 bases, with 7 bases lying between them. The CDR3 contains 14 residues. The CDR3 DNA is TGTGCCAGCAGCTTGGTTCAGAGCTCCTACGAGCAGTACTTC. This translates into CASSLVQSSYEQYF.

J is TRBJ1-2 and V is TRBV2; D is perhaps TRBD1 (5 bases). The CDR3 has 12 residues. Deletions cut 1 base from V and 8 bases from J, with 8 bases between. Germline V gene data show CDR1 as SNHLY and CDR2 as FYNNEI. The CDR3 nucleotides read TGTGCCAGCAGTGAAGGCGGGGCGGGCTACACCTTC. Translation gives CASSEGGAGYTF.

V and J are TRBV24-1 and TRBJ2-2, with D possibly called TRBD1 or TRBD2 (5 bases each). The CDR3 sequence is 13 residues long. Germline loops: CDR1 KGHDR, CDR2 SFDVKD. The germline V and J ends were trimmed by 6 bases and 4 bases, with 8 bases remaining between them. CDR3 residues: CATSLRGTGELFF. Here the CDR3 DNA reads TGTGCCACCAGTCTGAGGGGCACCGGGGAGCTGTTTTTT.

The CDR3 spells CASSKTRGRSGELFF. CDR3 sequence (DNA): TGTGCCAGCAGTAAAACCAGGGGGCGTTCCGGGGAGCTGTTTTTT. The rearrangement links TRBV6-1 to TRBJ2-2; the match to TRBD1 covers 8 bases. V shed 5 bases, J shed 6 bases, and the junction held 8 bases outside the gene matches. This CDR3 is built from 15 residues. Germline V gene sequence: CDR1 MNHNS, CDR2 SASEGT.

A note on this clonotype: A much larger clone lies one base from this, so it may be a read error. The rearrangement links TRBV12-3 or TRBV12-4 to TRBJ1-1, with D tentatively TRBD1 (5 bases). V lost 2 bases, J lost 0 bases, and 16 bases lay in between. The CDR3 has 17 residues. The CDR3 sequence is CASSLPAFEGLNTEAFF. The CDR3 nucleotides are TGTGCCAGCAGTTTACCCGCGTTTGAGGGGCTGAACACTGAAGCTTTCTTT.

This clonotype turned up a few times. This chain connects TRBV14 to TRBJ2-7, with a weak D call TRBD2 (6 bases). Germline values: CDR1 SGHDN, CDR2 FVKESK. CDR3 length equals 14 residues. V dropped 8 bases and J dropped 3 bases, with 17 bases sitting between them. CDR3 in amino acids: CASRTSGAGYEQYF. The CDR3 DNA is TGTGCCAGCCGAACCAGCGGAGCGGGCTACGAGCAGTACTTC.

Concerning this clonotype: Possible read error: a much larger clone is one base away. The V call is TRBV10-3, the J call TRBJ2-5, with TRBD1 matching 11 bases. The J call is in doubt because the DNA end fits TRBJ2-1 better. CDR1 and CDR2 (germline): ENHRY, SYGVKD. This CDR3 contains 14 residues. The chain's CDR3 is CAISDGTGGNEQFF. CDR3 DNA: TGTGCCATCAGTGACGGGACAGGGGGCAATGAGCAGTTCTTC.

This clonotype has just one count. This chain connects TRBV3-1 to TRBJ1-1; maybe TRBD1 (5 bases). V dropped 8 bases and J dropped 10 bases, with 17 bases sitting between them. There are 12 residues in the CDR3. The germline V gene encodes CDR1 LGHDT and CDR2 YNNKEL (reference sequence). CDR3 amino acids: CASLGGDRIAFF. Written as DNA, the CDR3 is TGTGCCAGCTTAGGCGGGGACCGCATAGCTTTCTTT.